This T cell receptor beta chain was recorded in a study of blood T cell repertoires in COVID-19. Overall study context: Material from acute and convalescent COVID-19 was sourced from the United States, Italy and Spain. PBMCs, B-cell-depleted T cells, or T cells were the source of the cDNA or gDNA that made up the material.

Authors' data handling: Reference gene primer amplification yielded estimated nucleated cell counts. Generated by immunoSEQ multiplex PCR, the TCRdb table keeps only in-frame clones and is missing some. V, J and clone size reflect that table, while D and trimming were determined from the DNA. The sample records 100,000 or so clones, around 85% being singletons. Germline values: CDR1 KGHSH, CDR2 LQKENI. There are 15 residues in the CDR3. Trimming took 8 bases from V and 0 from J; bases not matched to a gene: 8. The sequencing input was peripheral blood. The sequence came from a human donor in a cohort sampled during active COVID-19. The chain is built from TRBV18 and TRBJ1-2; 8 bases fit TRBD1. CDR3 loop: CASHRDRLSNYGYTF. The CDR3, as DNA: TGTGCCAGCCACCGGGACAGGCTTTCTAACTATGGCTACACCTTC.